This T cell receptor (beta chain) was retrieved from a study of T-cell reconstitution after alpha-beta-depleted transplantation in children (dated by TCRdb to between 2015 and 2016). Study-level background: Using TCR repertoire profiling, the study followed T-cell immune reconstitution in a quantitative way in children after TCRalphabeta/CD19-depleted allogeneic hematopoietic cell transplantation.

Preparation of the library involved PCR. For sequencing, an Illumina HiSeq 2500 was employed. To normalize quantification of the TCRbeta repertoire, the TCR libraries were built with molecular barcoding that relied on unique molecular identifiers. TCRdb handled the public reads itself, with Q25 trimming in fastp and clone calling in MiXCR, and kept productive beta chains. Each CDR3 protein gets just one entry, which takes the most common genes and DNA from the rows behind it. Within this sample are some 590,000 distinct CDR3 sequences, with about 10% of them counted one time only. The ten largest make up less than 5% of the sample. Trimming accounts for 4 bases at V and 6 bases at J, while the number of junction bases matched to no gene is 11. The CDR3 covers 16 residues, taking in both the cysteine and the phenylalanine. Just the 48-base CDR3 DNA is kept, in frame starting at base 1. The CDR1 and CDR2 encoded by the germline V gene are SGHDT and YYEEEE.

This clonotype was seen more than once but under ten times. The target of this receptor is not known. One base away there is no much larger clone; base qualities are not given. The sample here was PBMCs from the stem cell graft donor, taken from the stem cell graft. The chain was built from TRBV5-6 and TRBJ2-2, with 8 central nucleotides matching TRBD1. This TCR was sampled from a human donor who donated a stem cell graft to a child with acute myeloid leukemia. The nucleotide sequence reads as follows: TGTGCCAGCAGCGCCGGACAGGGAAGAATCGCCGGGGAGCTGTTTTTT. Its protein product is CASSAGQGRIAGELFF.